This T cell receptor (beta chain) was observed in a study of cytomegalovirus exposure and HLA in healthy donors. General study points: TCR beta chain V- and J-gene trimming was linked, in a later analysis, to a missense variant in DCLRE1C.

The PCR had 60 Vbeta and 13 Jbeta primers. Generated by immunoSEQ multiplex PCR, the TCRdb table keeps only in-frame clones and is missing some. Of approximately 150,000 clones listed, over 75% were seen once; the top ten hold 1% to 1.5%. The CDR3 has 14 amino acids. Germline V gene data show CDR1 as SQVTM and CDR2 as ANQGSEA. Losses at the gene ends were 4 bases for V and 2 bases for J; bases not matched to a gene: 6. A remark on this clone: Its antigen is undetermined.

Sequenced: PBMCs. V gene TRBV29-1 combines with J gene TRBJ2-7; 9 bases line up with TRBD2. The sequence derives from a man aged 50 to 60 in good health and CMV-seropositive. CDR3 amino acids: CSVGGLAFPYEQYF. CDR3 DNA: TGCAGCGTTGGGGGACTAGCTTTTCCCTACGAGCAGTACTTC.